These 32 T cell receptor beta chains were all obtained from the same sample, sequenced in a study of T-cell reconstitution after alpha-beta-depleted transplantation in children. Preparation of the TCRbeta library involved a method that used unique molecular identifiers. TCRdb analysed the PCR reads with MiXCR anew, one entry per CDR3 protein. Of about 600,000 distinct CDR3 sequences in the sample, over 9.5% were seen once. Sequenced here: PBMCs from the stem cell graft donor, sampled from the stem cell graft. The receptors shown here come from a human donor who donated a stem cell graft to a child with acute myeloid leukemia.

This clonotype has a handful of counts. This rearrangement joins TRBV24-1 to TRBJ2-1; tentative D call: TRBD1 (6 bases). Looked up from germline, CDR1 is KGHDR and CDR2 is SFDVKD. The CDR3 is made up of 15 amino acids. Trimming stripped 7 bases from V and 2 bases from J, with 14 bases between. In DNA, the CDR3 is TGTGCCACCAGATCCGGGACACTGGCCTACAATGAGCAGTTCTTC. This encodes CATRSGTLAYNEQFF.

The rearrangement joins TRBV7-6 to TRBJ1-3, with D maybe TRBD1 (6 bases). The germline gives CDR1 SGHVS, CDR2 FNYEAQ. Trimming shortened V by 3 bases and J by 0 bases, and 12 bases separated the two germline ends. The CDR3 is 16 residues long. The CDR3 region has the DNA TGTGCCAGCAGCTTCTTCCCAGGGGACTCTGGAAACACCATATATTTT. This encodes CASSFFPGDSGNTIYF.

The rearrangement uses TRBV12-3 or TRBV12-4 and TRBJ1-2; D remains unclear. With 5 bases removed from V and 3 bases from J, the gap between germline ends came to 16 bases. The CDR3 is 15 amino acids. The CDR3 nucleotides read TGTGCCAGCAGTCCCTCCGGTAGAAGGGACTATGGCTACACCTTC. Its translation is CASSPSGRRDYGYTF.

This clonotype was observed at least ten times. The chain combines TRBV5-1 with TRBJ2-7; a possible D gene is TRBD1 (5 bases). Trimming took off 4 bases at V and 9 bases at J, with 17 bases between the two ends. From germline, CDR1 is SGHRS and CDR2 YFSETQ. The CDR3 extends over 13 amino acids. The CDR3 DNA sequence: TGCGCCAGCAGCCTTGACAGCTCCATGGGGCAGTACTTC. It yields the protein CASSLDSSMGQYF.

This chain links TRBV5-1 with TRBJ2-1; no reliable D call. This CDR3 is built from 14 residues. CDR1 SGHRS and CDR2 YFSETQ come from the germline V gene. V shed 2 bases and J shed 3 bases, with 9 bases lying between them. CDR3 bases: TGCGCCAGCAGCTTTAACAGTTACTACAATGAGCAGTTCTTC. Amino acids: CASSFNSYYNEQFF.

The rearrangement links TRBV7-9 to TRBJ2-6; maybe TRBD1 (5 bases). Trimming cost V 4 bases and J 2 bases, with 9 bases left between them. The CDR3 spans 15 residues. Germline V gives CDR1 SEHNR, CDR2 FQNEAQ (reference sequence). CDR3 nucleotide sequence: TGTGCCAGCAGCTCTGGGGCCCCTGGGGCCAACGTCCTGACTTTC. Its translation is CASSSGAPGANVLTF.

The chain combines TRBV20-1 with TRBJ1-1; D remains unclear. The germline V and J ends were trimmed by 4 bases and 0 bases, with 12 bases remaining between them. Germline loops: CDR1 DFQATT, CDR2 SNEGSKA (reference sequence). The CDR3 totals 14 residues. The CDR3, as DNA: TGCAGTGCTATGGAAGGACGGCTGAACACTGAAGCTTTCTTT. Residues: CSAMEGRLNTEAFF.

The chain combines TRBV7-2 with TRBJ2-2; 7 positions match TRBD2. The CDR3 has 14 residues. Looked up from germline, CDR1 is SGHTA and CDR2 is FQGNSA. V shed 2 bases and J 6 bases; nucleotides not matched to a gene: 3. For the CDR3, the DNA is TGTGCCAGCAGCTTATATGGGGGGGCCGGGGAGCTGTTTTTT. Protein product: CASSLYGGAGELFF.

This chain uses TRBV7-2 with TRBJ2-1; 9 nucleotides line up with TRBD2. The CDR3 is made up of 15 amino acids. Germline assignment: CDR1 SGHTA and CDR2 FQGNSA. After removal of 0 bases from V and 8 bases from J, the junction contained 5 bases not matched to a gene. The chain's CDR3 is CASSLASGRLDEQFF. CDR3 bases: TGTGCCAGCAGCTTAGCTAGCGGGAGATTGGATGAGCAGTTCTTC.

The chain recombines TRBV20-1 with TRBJ2-4; D tentatively reads TRBD1 or TRBD2 (5 bases each). This CDR3 spans 15 amino acids. V was clipped by 0 bases and J by 2 bases, with 11 bases between them. Germline assignment: CDR1 DFQATT and CDR2 SNEGSKA (reference sequence). CDR3 sequence: CSARDRGPPKNIQYF. The CDR3 DNA reads TGCAGTGCTAGAGATCGGGGACCCCCCAAAAACATTCAGTACTTC.

This clonotype was counted a few times. The chain links TRBV9 to TRBJ2-3; 7 bases line up with TRBD2. V shed 3 bases and J 2 bases; nucleotides not matched to a gene: 6. Germline V gene sequence: CDR1 SGDLS, CDR2 YYNGEE. The CDR3 consists of 15 residues. The chain's CDR3 is CASSASAGITDTQYF. The CDR3 coding sequence is TGTGCCAGCAGCGCGTCAGCGGGAATCACAGATACGCAGTATTTT.

V is TRBV27 and J is TRBJ1-1; D is possibly TRBD1 (5 bases). The CDR3 runs 15 residues. V dropped 4 bases and J dropped 11 bases, with 23 bases sitting between them. Germline V gene lookup returns CDR1 MNHEY and CDR2 SMNVEV (reference sequence). In DNA, the CDR3 is TGTGCCAGCAGTTCCAACTCCCTCCCGGGGCTGGGGGCTTTCTTT. The encoded protein is CASSSNSLPGLGAFF.

For this clonotype: This CDR3 is missing its conserved last phenylalanine or tryptophan, likely due to a read error. The J gene is TRBJ2-2, the V gene TRBV7-2, with a possible D match to TRBD1 (6 bases). Per the germline V gene, CDR1 is SGHTA and CDR2 is FQGNSA. The CDR3 contains 12 residues. V was cut by 4 bases and J by 11 bases, with 11 bases left in between. CDR3 nucleotide sequence: TGTGCCAGCAGCTACAGGGCTAGAGAGCTGTTTTGT. Protein sequence: CASSYRARELFC.

This clonotype was observed many times. The chain has TRBV6-1 and TRBJ2-1, with TRBD2 matching 13 bases. Looked up from germline, CDR1 is MNHNS and CDR2 is SASEGT. CDR3 length: 14 amino acids. The junction had 1 base not matched to a gene; V was cut back by 3 bases and J by 8 bases. Here the CDR3 DNA reads TGTGCCAGCAGTGAGACTAGCGGGAGGTATGAGCAGTTCTTC. It yields the protein CASSETSGRYEQFF.

This clonotype was seen repeatedly, ten times or more. The chain is built from TRBV18 and TRBJ2-1; 11 bases map to TRBD2. The CDR3 length is 15 residues. Germline lookup yields CDR1 KGHSH and CDR2 LQKENI. The V segment lost 3 bases and the J segment 8 bases; nucleotides outside the gene matches: 6. CDR3 protein: CASSPRTSGLHEQFF. CDR3 nucleotide sequence: TGTGCCAGCTCACCTCGGACTAGCGGGCTCCATGAGCAGTTCTTC.

This clonotype came up many times. This chain uses TRBV29-1 with TRBJ2-7; D is possibly TRBD1 (5 bases). The CDR3 extends over 12 amino acids. The germline V gene has CDR1 SQVTM and CDR2 ANQGSEA. V was trimmed by 8 bases and J by 7 bases, leaving 18 bases between them. CDR3 sequence: CSYRDSIREQYF. CDR3 in DNA: TGCAGCTACCGAGACAGCATAAGGGAGCAGTACTTC.

This clonotype was counted ten times or more. V is TRBV12-3 or TRBV12-4 and J is TRBJ2-7; D tentatively fits TRBD1 or TRBD2 (5 bases each). The CDR3 length is 17 residues. Trimming took off 5 bases at V and 1 base at J, with 21 bases between the two ends. The CDR3 sequence is CASSTPEAGLGSYEQYF. DNA of the CDR3: TGTGCCAGCAGTACACCGGAGGCAGGGTTAGGATCCTACGAGCAGTACTTC.

This clonotype was observed a few times. The chain carries TRBV4-2 and TRBJ2-3, with 9 bases aligning to TRBD2. Losses at the gene ends were 3 bases for V and 2 bases for J; bases not matched to a gene: 15. This CDR3 has 19 residues. The germline V gene encodes CDR1 LGHNA and CDR2 YNFKEQ. CDR3 in amino acids: CASSQERLTSGSLTDTQYF. The CDR3 DNA follows: TGTGCCAGCAGCCAGGAGAGATTGACTAGCGGCAGCCTCACAGATACGCAGTATTTT.

This clonotype was found many times. The chain has TRBV20-1 and TRBJ1-1, with D perhaps TRBD1 (6 bases). The CDR3 has 13 residues. Germline assignment: CDR1 DFQATT and CDR2 SNEGSKA (reference sequence). V was shortened by 1 base and J by 4 bases, with 10 bases between the two germline ends. The CDR3 loop is CSARGRGGTEAFF. CDR3 in DNA: TGCAGTGCTAGAGGCAGGGGAGGCACTGAAGCTTTCTTT.

This clonotype turned up a few times. This chain connects TRBV25-1 to TRBJ1-2; D is undetermined. This CDR3 region has 14 residues. With 8 bases removed from V and 1 base from J, the gap between germline ends came to 14 bases. From germline, CDR1 is MGHDK and CDR2 SYGVNS. CDR3 sequence (DNA): TGTGCCAGCTCAACCAATTTTCTTAACTATGGCTACACCTTC. It is translated as CASSTNFLNYGYTF.

This clonotype was seen a few times. The chain joins TRBV27 to TRBJ2-1; D is ambiguous. Germline V gives CDR1 MNHEY, CDR2 SMNVEV (reference sequence). The CDR3 sequence is 14 residues long. Trimming stripped 3 bases from V and 2 bases from J, with 8 bases between. The CDR3 reads CASSFNRAYNEQFF. DNA for the CDR3: TGTGCCAGCAGTTTCAATCGGGCCTACAATGAGCAGTTCTTC.

The chain joins TRBV7-2 to TRBJ2-5, with D unclear. This CDR3 has 13 amino acids. The V gene's germline CDR1 is SGHTA and CDR2 FQGNSA. Trimming stripped 5 bases from V and 1 base from J, with 8 bases between. CDR3 residues: CASSTTIQETQYF. The CDR3 nucleotides are TGTGCCAGCAGCACAACCATCCAAGAGACCCAGTACTTC.

This clonotype has at least ten counts. The rearrangement links TRBV29-1 to TRBJ2-3, with D possibly matching TRBD2 (5 bases). With 1 base removed from V and 0 bases from J, the gap between germline ends came to 14 bases. Germline CDR1 SQVTM, CDR2 ANQGSEA. The CDR3 runs 16 residues. This chain's CDR3 is CSVEVPAARSTDTQYF. The CDR3, as DNA: TGCAGCGTTGAAGTTCCAGCGGCCCGTAGCACAGATACGCAGTATTTT.

This clonotype has at least ten counts. This chain links TRBV20-1 with TRBJ2-3; D gene unclear. Between the trimmed V and J ends, which lost 3 bases and 4 bases, there was a span of 2 bases. Germline CDR1 is DFQATT and CDR2 is SNEGSKA (reference sequence). The length of the CDR3 is 10 residues. CDR3 nucleotide sequence: TGCAGTGCTAGGTCAGATACGCAGTATTTT. Amino acids: CSARSDTQYF.

Comment on this clonotype: The junction shows a germline mismatch at one end, possibly a read error. The chain has TRBV7-7 and TRBJ2-3; 7 bases fit TRBD2. The germline V gene has CDR1 SSHAT and CDR2 FNYEAQ (reference sequence). The CDR3 extends over 14 amino acids. CDR3 loop: CASSLDGTIDTQYF. CDR3 bases: TGTGCTAGCAGCTTAGACGGGACTATAGATACGCAGTATTTT.

Here the CDR3 DNA reads TGCAGTGCAACAGGAGCGGGGGACTTCTCCTACGAGCAGTACTTC. Its translation is CSATGAGDFSYEQYF. The chain links TRBV20-1 to TRBJ2-7, with 8 bases fitting TRBD2. The CDR3 length is 15 residues. CDR1 DFQATT and CDR2 SNEGSKA come from the germline V gene (reference sequence). V lost 6 bases and J lost 0; bases outside the gene matches: 10.

The V and J genes are TRBV9 and TRBJ2-3; a possible D gene is TRBD2 (5 bases). The CDR3 covers 16 residues. V was clipped by 0 bases and J by 0 bases, with 11 bases between them. CDR1 SGDLS and CDR2 YYNGEE come from the germline V gene. The CDR3 sequence: CASSVEVAPSTDTQYF. CDR3 nucleotides: TGTGCCAGCAGCGTAGAGGTAGCGCCTAGCACAGATACGCAGTATTTT.

This sequence joins TRBV7-8 and TRBJ2-3; D remains unclear. Germline V gene sequence: CDR1 SGHVS, CDR2 FQNEAQ. The V end was cut by 2 bases, the J end by 0 bases, with 9 bases between. This CDR3 contains 15 residues. Here the CDR3 DNA reads TGTGCCAGCAGCTTATTGTTCGAAAGCACAGATACGCAGTATTTT. Protein sequence: CASSLLFESTDTQYF.

This clonotype was seen many times. This sequence joins TRBV6-4 and TRBJ2-2, with TRBD2 as a possible D gene (6 bases). Germline lookup yields CDR1 MRHNA and CDR2 SNTAGT. The CDR3 has 15 residues. Trimming stripped 5 bases from V and 5 bases from J, with 15 bases between. CDR3 DNA: TGTGCCAGCAGTCGGGACCCCGGGGGAACCGGGGAGCTGTTTTTT. Protein sequence: CASSRDPGGTGELFF.

The chain carries TRBV4-3 and TRBJ1-5; D gene uncertain. Germline CDR1 reads LGHNA; CDR2 reads YSLEER. The V end lost 0 bases, the J end lost 5 bases, and 8 bases lay between the germline ends. The CDR3 length is 14 residues. The CDR3 nucleotides are TGCGCCAGCAGCCAAGAATGGAAGGATCAGCCCCAGCATTTT. Its protein is CASSQEWKDQPQHF.

The rearrangement links TRBV20-1 to TRBJ2-2; 7 bases agree with TRBD2. V gave up 3 bases and J gave up 1 base; unmatched junction bases: 5. Germline V CDR1 and CDR2: DFQATT, SNEGSKA (reference sequence). The CDR3 has 15 amino acids. CDR3 DNA sequence: TGCAGTGCTAGTTGGAGCGGGGTGAACACCGGGGAGCTGTTTTTT. This translates into CSASWSGVNTGELFF.

The chain has TRBV7-8 and TRBJ2-3; TRBD1 or TRBD2 may be the D gene (5 bases each). Germline V gene lookup returns CDR1 SGHVS and CDR2 FQNEAQ. The CDR3 loop spans 14 amino acids. The V end was cut by 6 bases, the J end by 2 bases, with 12 bases between. Here the CDR3 reads CASRAGTYTDTQYF. The CDR3 bases are TGTGCCAGCAGGGCCGGGACCTACACAGATACGCAGTATTTT.